This T cell receptor (beta chain) originates from a study of blood T cells in healthy people across ages. V was cut by 3 bases and J by 13 bases, with 22 bases left in between. Germline V CDR1 and CDR2: MNHEY, SMNVEV (reference sequence). CDR3 length equals 15 residues. The authors ran a second PCR of roughly 7 to 11 cycles using a sample-barcoded 5' primer and a J-beta primer mix. Each CDR3 protein gets one entry after TCRdb re-called the 5' RACE reads with MiXCR. The repertoire holds approximately 800,000 distinct CDR3 sequences, with around half as singletons. This chain uses TRBV27 with TRBJ2-4; a weak D match, TRBD2 (6 bases). This sequence was found in an elderly man in good health. Source material: blood. The CDR3 region has the DNA TGTGCCAGCAGTTTGTATCCGGGACCTTCGGGGGAGCAGTACTTC. Residues: CASSLYPGPSGEQYF.